This TCR beta chain was recorded in a study of shared clonotypes between healthy human individuals. Findings of the study overall: Larger richness was generally estimated for naive than memory subsets. Approximately 5% of naive CD4 clonotypes were shared across four donors. At large depth, rarefaction still showed sorted-subset sequencing to be incomplete.

TCRdb's copy holds only in-frame clones and misses some; the assay was immunoSEQ multiplex PCR. The repertoire holds fewer than 3 million clones, with 85% to 95% as singletons. In the CD4+ fraction, cells were divided into CD45RA+ naive and CD45RA-negative memory subsets. V lost 4 bases, J lost 3 bases, and 11 bases lay in between. The CDR3 runs to 13 residues. For this clone: Its antigen is still unknown.

The origin of this receptor is a man between 18 and 35 years old in good health. Some clones in this sample may be carry-over from other donors' samples. Sequenced: naive CD4+ T cells from PBMCs. Noted subset: CD45RA+ positively selected. The rearrangement joins TRBV5-3 to TRBJ2-7; D remains unclear. TRBV5-3 is reported as an ORF; its role is uncertain. DNA of the CDR3: TGTGCCAGAAGCAAGGACCTGCACTACGAGCAGTACTTC. It is translated as CARSKDLHYEQYF.